This T cell receptor (beta chain) came from a study of T cell responses to AZD1222 COVID-19 vaccine. From germline, CDR1 is LGHDT and CDR2 YNNKEL (reference sequence). The CDR3 runs 16 residues. V shed 4 bases, J shed 5 bases, and the junction held 12 bases outside the gene matches. Sequencing used immunoSEQ multiplex PCR; TCRdb keeps in-frame clones, though not all of them. The sample has approximately 110,000 clones; 75% to 90% are singletons. The receptor was isolated from an adult who received the AZD1222 COVID-19 vaccine. The V call is TRBV3-1 (or the pseudogene TRBV3-2), the J call TRBJ1-2, with 8 bases lining up with TRBD1. Source: peripheral blood, taken 28 days after the second AZD1222 dose. DNA of the CDR3: TGTGCCAGCAGCCGCTTAGGACAGGGAGATTGGTATGGCTACACCTTC. The encoded protein is CASSRLGQGDWYGYTF.